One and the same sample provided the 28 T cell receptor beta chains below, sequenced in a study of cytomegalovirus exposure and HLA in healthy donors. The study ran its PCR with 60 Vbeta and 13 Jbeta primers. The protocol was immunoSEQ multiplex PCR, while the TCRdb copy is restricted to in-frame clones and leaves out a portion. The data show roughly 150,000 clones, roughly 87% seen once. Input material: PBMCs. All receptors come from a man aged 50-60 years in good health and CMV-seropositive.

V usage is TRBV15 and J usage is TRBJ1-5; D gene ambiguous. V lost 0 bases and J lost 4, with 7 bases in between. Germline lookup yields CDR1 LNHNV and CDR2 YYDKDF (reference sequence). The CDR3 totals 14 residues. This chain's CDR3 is CATSRDRVNQPQHF. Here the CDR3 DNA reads TGTGCCACCAGCAGAGATCGGGTGAATCAGCCCCAGCATTTT. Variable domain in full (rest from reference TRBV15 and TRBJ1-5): DAMVIQNPRYQVTQFGKPVTLSCSQTLNHNVMYWYQQKSSQAPKLLFHYYDKDFNNEADTPDNFQSRRPNTSFCFLDIRSPGLGDTAMYLCATSRDRVNQPQHFGDGTRLSIL.

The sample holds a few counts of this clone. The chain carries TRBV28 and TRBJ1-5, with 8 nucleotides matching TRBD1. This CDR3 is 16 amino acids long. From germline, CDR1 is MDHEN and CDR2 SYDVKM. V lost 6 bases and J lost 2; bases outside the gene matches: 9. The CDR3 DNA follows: TGTGCCAGCAGCTGGAGGCAGACAGGGGGCAATCAGCCCCAGCATTTT. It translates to CASSWRQTGGNQPQHF.

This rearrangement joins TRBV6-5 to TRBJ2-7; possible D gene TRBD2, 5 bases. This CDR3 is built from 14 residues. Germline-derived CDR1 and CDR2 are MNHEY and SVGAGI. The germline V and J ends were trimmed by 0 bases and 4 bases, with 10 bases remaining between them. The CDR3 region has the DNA TGTGCCAGCAGTTACTCCCGGGATTTATACGAGCAGTACTTC. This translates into CASSYSRDLYEQYF.

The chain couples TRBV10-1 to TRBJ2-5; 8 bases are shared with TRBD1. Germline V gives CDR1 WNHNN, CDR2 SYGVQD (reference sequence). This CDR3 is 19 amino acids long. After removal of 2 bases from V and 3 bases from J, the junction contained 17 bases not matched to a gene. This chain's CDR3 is CASSEGQGSGVESEETQYF. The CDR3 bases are TGCGCCAGCAGTGAGGGACAGGGTTCGGGAGTTGAGAGCGAAGAGACCCAGTACTTC.

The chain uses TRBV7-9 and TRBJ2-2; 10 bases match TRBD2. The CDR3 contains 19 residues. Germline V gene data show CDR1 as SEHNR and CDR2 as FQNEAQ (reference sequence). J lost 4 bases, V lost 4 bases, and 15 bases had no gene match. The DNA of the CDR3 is TGTGCCAGCAGCTCCCCGCTGGGAGCGGGAGGGCCGAGCACCGGGGAGCTGTTTTTT. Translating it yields CASSSPLGAGGPSTGELFF. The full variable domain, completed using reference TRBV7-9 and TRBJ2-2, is DTGVSQNPRHKITKRGQNVTFRCDPISEHNRLYWYRQTLGQGPEFLTYFQNEAQLEKSRLLSDRFSAERPKGSFSTLEIQRTEQGDSAMYLCASSSPLGAGGPSTGELFFGEGSRLTVL.

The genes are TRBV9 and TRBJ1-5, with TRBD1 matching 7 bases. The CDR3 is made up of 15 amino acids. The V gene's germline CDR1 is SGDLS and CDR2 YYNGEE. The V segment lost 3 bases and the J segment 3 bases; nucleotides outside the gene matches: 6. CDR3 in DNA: TGTGCCAGCAGCGCCTCCGGGACAGCCAATCAGCCCCAGCATTTT. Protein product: CASSASGTANQPQHF.

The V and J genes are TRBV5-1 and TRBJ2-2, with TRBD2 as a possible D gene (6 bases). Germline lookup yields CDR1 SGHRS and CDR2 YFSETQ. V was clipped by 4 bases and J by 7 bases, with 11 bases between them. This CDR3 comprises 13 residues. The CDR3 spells CASSVEGLGELFF. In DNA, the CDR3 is TGCGCCAGCAGCGTGGAGGGACTCGGGGAGCTGTTTTTT.

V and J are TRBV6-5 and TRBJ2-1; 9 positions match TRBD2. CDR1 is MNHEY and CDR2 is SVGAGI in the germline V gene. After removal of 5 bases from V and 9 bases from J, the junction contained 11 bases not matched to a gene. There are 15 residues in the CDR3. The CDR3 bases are TGTGCCAGCAGTCAACCGGCTAGCGGGAATCGTGAGCAGTTCTTC. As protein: CASSQPASGNREQFF.

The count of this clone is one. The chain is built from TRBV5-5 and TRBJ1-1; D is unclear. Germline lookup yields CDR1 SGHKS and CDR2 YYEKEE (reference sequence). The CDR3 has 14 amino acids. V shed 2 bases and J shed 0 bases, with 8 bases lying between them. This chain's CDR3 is CASSFGVLNTEAFF. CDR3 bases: TGTGCCAGCAGCTTCGGGGTTCTGAACACTGAAGCTTTCTTT.

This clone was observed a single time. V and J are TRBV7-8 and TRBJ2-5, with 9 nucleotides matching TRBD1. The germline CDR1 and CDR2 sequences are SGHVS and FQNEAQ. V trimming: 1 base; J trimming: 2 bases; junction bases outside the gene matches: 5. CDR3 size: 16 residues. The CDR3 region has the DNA TGTGCCAGCAGCTTAGGAGGACAGGGGCGGCAAGAGACCCAGTACTTC. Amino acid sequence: CASSLGGQGRQETQYF. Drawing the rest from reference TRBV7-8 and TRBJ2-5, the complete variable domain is GAGVSQSPRYKVAKRGQDVALRCDPISGHVSLFWYQQALGQGPEFLTYFQNEAQLDKSGLPSDRFFAERPEGSVSTLKIQRTQQEDSAVYLCASSLGGQGRQETQYFGPGTRLLVL.

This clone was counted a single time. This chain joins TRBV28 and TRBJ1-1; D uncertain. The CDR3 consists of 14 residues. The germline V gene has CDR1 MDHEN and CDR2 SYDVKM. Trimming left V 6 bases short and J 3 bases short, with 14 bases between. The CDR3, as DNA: TGTGCCAGCAGCGTAGGAACGGGTTACACTGAAGCTTTCTTT. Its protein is CASSVGTGYTEAFF. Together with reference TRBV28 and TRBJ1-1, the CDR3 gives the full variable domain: DVKVTQSSRYLVKRTGEKVFLECVQDMDHENMFWYRQDPGLGLRLIYFSYDVKMKEKGDIPEGYSVSREKKERFSLILESASTNQTSMYLCASSVGTGYTEAFFGQGTRLTVV.

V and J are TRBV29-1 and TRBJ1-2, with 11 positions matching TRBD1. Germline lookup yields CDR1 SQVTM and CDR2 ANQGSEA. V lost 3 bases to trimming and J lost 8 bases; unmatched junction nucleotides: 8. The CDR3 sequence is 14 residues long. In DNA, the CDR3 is TGCAGCGTTGATGGTGGACAGGGGGCGTCGGGCTACACCTTC. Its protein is CSVDGGQGASGYTF.

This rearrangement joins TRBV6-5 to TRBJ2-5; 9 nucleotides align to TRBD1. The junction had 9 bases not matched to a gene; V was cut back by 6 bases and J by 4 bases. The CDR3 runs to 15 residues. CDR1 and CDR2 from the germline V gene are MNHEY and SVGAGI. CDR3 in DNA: TGTGCCAGCAGCGCTACAGGGGGCCTACGAGAGACCCAGTACTTC. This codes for CASSATGGLRETQYF.

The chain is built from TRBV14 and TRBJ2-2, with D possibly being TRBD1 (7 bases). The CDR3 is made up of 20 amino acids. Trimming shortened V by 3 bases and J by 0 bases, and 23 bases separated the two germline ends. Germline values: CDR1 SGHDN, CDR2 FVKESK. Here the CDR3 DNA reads TGTGCCAGCAGCCACCTTGGGACTCGGGGACAGAGCGCGAACACCGGGGAGCTGTTTTTT. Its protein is CASSHLGTRGQSANTGELFF.

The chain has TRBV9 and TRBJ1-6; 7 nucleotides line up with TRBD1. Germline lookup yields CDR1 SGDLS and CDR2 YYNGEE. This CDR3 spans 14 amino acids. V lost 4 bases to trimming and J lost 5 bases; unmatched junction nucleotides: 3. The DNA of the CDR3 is TGTGCCAGCAGCCGACAGGGCCATAATTCACCCCTCCACTTT. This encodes CASSRQGHNSPLHF.

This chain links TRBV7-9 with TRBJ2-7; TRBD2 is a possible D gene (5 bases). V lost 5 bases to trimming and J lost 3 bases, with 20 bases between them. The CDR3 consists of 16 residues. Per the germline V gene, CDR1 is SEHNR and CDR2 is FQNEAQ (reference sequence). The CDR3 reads CASSHAAGGRIYEQYF. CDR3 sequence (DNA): TGTGCCAGCAGCCATGCCGCGGGCGGGCGAATCTACGAGCAGTACTTC.

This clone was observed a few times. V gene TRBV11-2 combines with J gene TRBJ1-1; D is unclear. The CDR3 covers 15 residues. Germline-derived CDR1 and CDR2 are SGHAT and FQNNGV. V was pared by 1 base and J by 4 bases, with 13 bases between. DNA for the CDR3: TGTGCCAGCAGCTTAGTTGGGTCCCGGAGCACTGAAGCTTTCTTT. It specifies CASSLVGSRSTEAFF.

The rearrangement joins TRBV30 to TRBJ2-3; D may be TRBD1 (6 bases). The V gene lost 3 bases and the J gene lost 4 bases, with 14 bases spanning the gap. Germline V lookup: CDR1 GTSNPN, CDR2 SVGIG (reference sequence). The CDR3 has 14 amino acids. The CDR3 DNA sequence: TGTGCCTGGAGGCCCCAGGGGAGTGCAGATACGCAGTATTTT. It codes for CAWRPQGSADTQYF.

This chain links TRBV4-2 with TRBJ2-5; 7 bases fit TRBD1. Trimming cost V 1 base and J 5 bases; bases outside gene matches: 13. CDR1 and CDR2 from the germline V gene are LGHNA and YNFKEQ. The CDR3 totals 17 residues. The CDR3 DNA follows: TGTGCCAGCAGCCAAGGACAGGGAAGTGGTAGTGGGGAGACCCAGTACTTC. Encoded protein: CASSQGQGSGSGETQYF.

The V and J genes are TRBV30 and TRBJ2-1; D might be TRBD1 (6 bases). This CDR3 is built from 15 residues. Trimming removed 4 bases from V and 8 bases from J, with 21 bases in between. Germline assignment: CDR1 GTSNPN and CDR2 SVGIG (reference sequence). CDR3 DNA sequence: TGTGCCTGGAAGGCCCCTAGCCGATACAGGGATGAGCAGTTCTTC. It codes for CAWKAPSRYRDEQFF.

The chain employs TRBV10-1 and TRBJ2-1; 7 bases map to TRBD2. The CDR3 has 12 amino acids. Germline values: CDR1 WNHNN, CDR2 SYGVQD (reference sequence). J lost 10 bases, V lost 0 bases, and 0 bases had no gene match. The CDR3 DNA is TGCGCCAGCAGTGAGTCAGCGGGGGAGCAGTTCTTC. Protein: CASSESAGEQFF.

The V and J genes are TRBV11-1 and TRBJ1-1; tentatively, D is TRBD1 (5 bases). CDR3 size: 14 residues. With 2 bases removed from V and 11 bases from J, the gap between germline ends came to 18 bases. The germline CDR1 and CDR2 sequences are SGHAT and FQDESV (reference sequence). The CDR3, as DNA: TGTGCCAGCAGCTTAAAAGGGACTATGTCGGTCGCTTTCTTT. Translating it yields CASSLKGTMSVAFF.

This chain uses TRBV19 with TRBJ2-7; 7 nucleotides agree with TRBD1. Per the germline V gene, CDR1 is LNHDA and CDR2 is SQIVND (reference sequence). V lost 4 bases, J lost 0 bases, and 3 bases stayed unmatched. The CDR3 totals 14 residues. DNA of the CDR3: TGTGCCAGTAGTAAGGACAGGTACTCCTACGAGCAGTACTTC. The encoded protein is CASSKDRYSYEQYF.

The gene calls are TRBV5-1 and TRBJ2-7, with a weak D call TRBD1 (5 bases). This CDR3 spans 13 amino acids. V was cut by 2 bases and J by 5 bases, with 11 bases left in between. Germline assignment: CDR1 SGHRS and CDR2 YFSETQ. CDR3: CASSFQGFHEQYF. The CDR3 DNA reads TGCGCCAGCAGCTTCCAGGGTTTTCACGAGCAGTACTTC.

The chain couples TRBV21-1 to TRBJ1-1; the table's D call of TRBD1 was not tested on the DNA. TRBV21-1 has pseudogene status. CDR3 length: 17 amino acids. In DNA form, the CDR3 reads TGTGCCAGCAGCAAAGGGGCAGGGGGAAGTGTTGACACTGAAGCTTTCTTT. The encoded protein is CASSKGAGGSVDTEAFF.

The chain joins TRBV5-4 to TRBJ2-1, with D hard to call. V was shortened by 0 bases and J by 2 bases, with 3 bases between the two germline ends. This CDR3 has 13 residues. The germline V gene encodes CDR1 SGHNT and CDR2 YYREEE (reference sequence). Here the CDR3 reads CASSLGAYNEQFF. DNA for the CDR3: TGTGCCAGCAGCTTGGGAGCCTACAATGAGCAGTTCTTC.

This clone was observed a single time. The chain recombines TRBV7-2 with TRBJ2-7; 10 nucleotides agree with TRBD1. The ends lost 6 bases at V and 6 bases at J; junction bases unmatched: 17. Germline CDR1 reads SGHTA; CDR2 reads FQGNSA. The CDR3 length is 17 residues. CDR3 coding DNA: TGTGCCAGCAGTCAACCCCCCGGGACAGGGGTCTGGGGCGAGCAGTACTTC. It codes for CASSQPPGTGVWGEQYF.

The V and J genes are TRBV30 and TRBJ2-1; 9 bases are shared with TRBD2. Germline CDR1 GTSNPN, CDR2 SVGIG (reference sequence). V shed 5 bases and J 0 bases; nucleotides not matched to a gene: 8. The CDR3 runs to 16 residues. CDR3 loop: CAWDRLAAGSYNEQFF. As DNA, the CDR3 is TGTGCCTGGGATAGACTAGCGGCAGGCTCCTACAATGAGCAGTTCTTC.